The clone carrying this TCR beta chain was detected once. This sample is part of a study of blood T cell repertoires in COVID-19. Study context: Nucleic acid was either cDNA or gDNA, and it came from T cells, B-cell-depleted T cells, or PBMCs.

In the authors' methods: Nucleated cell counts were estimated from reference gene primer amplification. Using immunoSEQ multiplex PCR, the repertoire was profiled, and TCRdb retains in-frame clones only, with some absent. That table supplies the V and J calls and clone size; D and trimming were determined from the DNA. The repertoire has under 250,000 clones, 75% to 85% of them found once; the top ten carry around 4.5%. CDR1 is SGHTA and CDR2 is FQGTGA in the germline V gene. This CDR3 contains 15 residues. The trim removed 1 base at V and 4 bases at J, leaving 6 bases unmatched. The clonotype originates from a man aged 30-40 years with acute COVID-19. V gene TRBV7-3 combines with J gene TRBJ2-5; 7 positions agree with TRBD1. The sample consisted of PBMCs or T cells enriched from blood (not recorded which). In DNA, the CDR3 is TGTGCCAGCAGCTTAATGAACAGGGGTGGAGAGACCCAGTACTTC. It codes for CASSLMNRGGETQYF.